This TCR beta chain comes out of a study of blood T cell repertoires in COVID-19. Study-level background: Donors in the United States, Italy and Spain gave samples during acute or convalescent COVID-19. Nucleic acid was either cDNA or gDNA, and it came from T cells, B-cell-depleted T cells, or PBMCs.

CDR1 and CDR2 (germline): SEHNR, FQNEAQ (reference sequence). The CDR3 spans 13 residues. V was trimmed by 5 bases and J by 4 bases, leaving 10 bases between them. Authors' analysis steps: The assay estimated nucleated cells by amplifying reference gene primers. Clones were sequenced by immunoSEQ multiplex PCR, and TCRdb holds only the in-frame ones, with some missing. Clone size and V and J calls were adopted from that table, with D and trimming inferred from the DNA. The repertoire holds over 130,000 clones, 60% to 85% seen once, with approximately 16% in the top ten. The chain couples TRBV7-9 to TRBJ2-3; D unresolved. The origin of this receptor is a man in his fifties with acute or convalescent COVID-19. Specimen: peripheral blood. The CDR3 loop reads CASSPVSADTQYF. The CDR3 region has the DNA TGTGCCAGCAGCCCCGTGTCCGCAGATACGCAGTATTTT.